These 20 T cell receptor beta chains came from one sample sequenced in a study of blood T cell repertoires in COVID-19. This table comes from immunoSEQ multiplex PCR, and its TCRdb copy is limited to in-frame clones, with some not included. This sample yields about 3,800 clones, of which about 90% are seen a single time; approximately 7% belongs to the top ten. The sequenced sample consisted of peripheral blood. These receptors came from a middle-aged man with active COVID-19.

This chain joins TRBV10-2 and TRBJ2-7; D is undetermined. The CDR3 covers 12 residues. Germline V lookup: CDR1 WSHSY, CDR2 SAAADI. V was clipped by 5 bases and J by 5 bases, with 10 bases between them. Written as DNA, the CDR3 is TGCGCCAGCAGTATAAGACACCACGAGCAGTACTTC. Amino acid sequence: CASSIRHHEQYF.

The genes are TRBV24-1 and TRBJ2-2; 13 bases match TRBD2. This CDR3 has 16 amino acids. CDR1 is KGHDR and CDR2 is SFDVKD in the germline V gene. J lost 6 bases, V lost 6 bases, and 6 bases had no gene match. CDR3 loop: CATSPRGLAGSGELFF. In DNA form, the CDR3 reads TGTGCCACCAGTCCCAGGGGACTAGCGGGATCCGGGGAGCTGTTTTTT.

The chain is built from TRBV18 and TRBJ2-2; 10 bases align to TRBD2. V dropped 3 bases and J dropped 0; count of bases not matched to a gene: 7. CDR1 KGHSH and CDR2 LQKENI come from the germline V gene. The CDR3 runs to 18 residues. The CDR3 coding sequence is TGTGCCAGCTCACCTCCGGGACTAGCGATCGCGAACACCGGGGAGCTGTTTTTT. Translated, it gives CASSPPGLAIANTGELFF.

This clone was detected a few times. The V gene is TRBV4-2, the J gene TRBJ2-7; D is possibly TRBD2 (5 bases). The CDR3 has 15 residues. V lost 0 bases and J 3 bases, leaving 12 bases between the germline ends. Germline V gives CDR1 LGHNA, CDR2 YNFKEQ. This CDR3 is CASSQEEGAYYEQYF. CDR3 coding DNA: TGTGCCAGCAGCCAAGAAGAGGGAGCTTACTACGAGCAGTACTTC.

The V call is TRBV25-1, the J call TRBJ2-7; D might be TRBD2 (6 bases). This CDR3 has 13 amino acids. CDR1 is MGHDK, CDR2 SYGVNS, per germline. Trimming took 6 bases from V and 1 from J, leaving 10 bases between them. CDR3 DNA sequence: TGTGCCAGCAGACTGGGGGGTTCCTACGAGCAGTACTTC. It translates to CASRLGGSYEQYF.

This clone was observed a single time. V is TRBV6-1 and J is TRBJ1-2; 9 bases are shared with TRBD1. V lost 3 bases, J lost 7 bases, and 3 bases stayed unmatched. Germline CDR1 and CDR2: MNHNS and SASEGT. The CDR3 is 13 amino acids. As DNA, the CDR3 is TGTGCCAGCAGTGAGAACAGGGGGCTTGGCTACACCTTC. The encoded protein is CASSENRGLGYTF.

The rearrangement links TRBV6-5 to TRBJ2-5; D not resolved. Germline V gives CDR1 MNHEY, CDR2 SVGAGI. The CDR3 totals 13 residues. V was pared by 5 bases and J by 5 bases, with 12 bases between. CDR3 sequence reads: CASSPRPEETQYF. The CDR3 coding sequence is TGTGCCAGCAGTCCACGTCCCGAGGAGACCCAGTACTTC.

V gene TRBV7-3 combines with J gene TRBJ2-1, with 9 positions matching TRBD2. J lost 5 bases, V lost 8 bases, and 10 bases had no gene match. This CDR3 comprises 15 residues. Per germline, CDR1 SGHTA and CDR2 FQGTGA. Here the CDR3 DNA reads TGTGCCAGCGCTACCTCTAGCGGGGCTAACAATGAGCAGTTCTTC. Translation gives CASATSSGANNEQFF.

V usage is TRBV11-2 and J usage is TRBJ1-6; tentative D call: TRBD1 (6 bases). This CDR3 has 14 residues. Deletions cut 0 bases from V and 7 bases from J, with 7 bases between. Looked up from germline, CDR1 is SGHAT and CDR2 is FQNNGV. The CDR3 loop reads CASSLEQGNSPLHF. The CDR3, as DNA: TGTGCCAGCAGCTTAGAACAGGGAAATTCACCCCTCCACTTT. The full variable domain, with the rest looked up from reference TRBV11-2 and TRBJ1-6, is EAGVAQSPRYKIIEKRQSVAFWCNPISGHATLYWYQQILGQGPKLLIQFQNNGVVDDSQLPKDRFSAERLKGVDSTLKIQPAKLEDSAVYLCASSLEQGNSPLHFGNGTRLTVT.

V and J are TRBV6-1 and TRBJ2-2; 7 bases are shared with TRBD1. The CDR3 extends over 14 amino acids. CDR1 MNHNS and CDR2 SASEGT come from the germline V gene. Trimming cost V 8 bases and J 9 bases; bases outside gene matches: 12. The CDR3 sequence is CASGRDSASRELFF. CDR3 coding DNA: TGTGCCAGCGGCCGGGACAGCGCTTCCAGGGAGCTGTTTTTT.

This chain links TRBV27 with TRBJ1-4; D is undetermined. CDR1 is MNHEY and CDR2 is SMNVEV in the germline V gene (reference sequence). The CDR3 spans 16 residues. Trimming cost V 4 bases and J 2 bases, with 14 bases left between them. The CDR3 reads CASSSLPGVTNEKLFF. In nucleotides, the CDR3 is TGTGCCAGCAGTTCTCTGCCCGGGGTCACTAATGAAAAACTGTTTTTT.

In its sample, this clone was seen once. This chain joins TRBV7-6 and TRBJ1-1; possibly TRBD1 for D (5 bases). There are 16 residues in the CDR3. Germline values: CDR1 SGHVS, CDR2 FNYEAQ. The germline V and J ends were trimmed by 1 base and 2 bases, with 14 bases remaining between them. The CDR3 loop is CASSLVVAGKNTEAFF. DNA of the CDR3: TGTGCCAGCAGCTTAGTGGTGGCAGGGAAAAACACTGAAGCTTTCTTT.

The gene calls are TRBV7-2 and TRBJ2-1; 7 nucleotides line up with TRBD1. The CDR3 is 14 residues long. Losses at the gene ends were 7 bases for V and 6 bases for J; bases not matched to a gene: 9. Germline V gene sequence: CDR1 SGHTA, CDR2 FQGNSA. The CDR3, as DNA: TGTGCCAGCACCGTAAGACAGGGCGGCAATGAGCAGTTCTTC. This translates into CASTVRQGGNEQFF.

The V and J genes are TRBV6-2 or TRBV6-3 and TRBJ2-7, with D maybe TRBD1 (5 bases). CDR3 length: 11 amino acids. Germline CDR1 reads MNHEY; CDR2 reads SVGEGT. V lost 4 bases to trimming and J lost 7 bases, with 8 bases between them. CDR3 sequence (DNA): TGTGCCAGCAGTTGGCAGGGAGAGCAGTACTTC. It specifies CASSWQGEQYF.

The chain combines TRBV24-1 with TRBJ2-1, with 8 bases matching TRBD2. V was clipped by 9 bases and J by 0 bases; unmatched bases: 9. CDR1 and CDR2 (germline): KGHDR, SFDVKD. This CDR3 spans 16 amino acids. CDR3 loop: CATGRTSGSSYNEQFF. CDR3 nucleotide sequence: TGTGCCACCGGCCGCACTAGCGGAAGCTCCTACAATGAGCAGTTCTTC.

This clone came up once. This chain connects TRBV7-9 to TRBJ1-1, with 8 bases that match TRBD1. The CDR3 consists of 13 residues. Germline-derived CDR1 and CDR2 are SEHNR and FQNEAQ (reference sequence). Trimming removed 5 bases from V and 7 bases from J; junction bases left unmatched: 6. The CDR3: CASSRTGQVEAFF. CDR3 coding DNA: TGTGCCAGCAGCAGGACAGGGCAGGTTGAAGCTTTCTTT.

The chain combines TRBV29-1 with TRBJ2-7; TRBD2 matches 9 bases. Germline V gene sequence: CDR1 SQVTM, CDR2 ANQGSEA. This CDR3 spans 13 amino acids. With V trimmed by 3 bases and J by 5 bases, 5 bases remained unmatched. The CDR3 DNA is TGCAGCGTTGAGGCGGGAGGGGAGAACGAGCAGTACTTC. This sequence encodes CSVEAGGENEQYF.

This clone was recorded only once. The V call is TRBV9, the J call TRBJ2-1, with a tentative D call TRBD1 (6 bases). CDR3 length equals 19 residues. CDR1 is SGDLS, CDR2 YYNGEE, per germline. V was clipped by 2 bases and J by 1 base, with 22 bases between them. CDR3 nucleotide sequence: TGTGCCAGCAGCGTTAATCCCTCTGGCCCCCAGGGGTCCTACAATGAGCAGTTCTTC. Translated, it gives CASSVNPSGPQGSYNEQFF.

The gene calls are TRBV5-1 and TRBJ2-1; no clear D. Trimming pared 4 bases from V and 10 bases from J, leaving 18 bases between. The germline gives CDR1 SGHRS, CDR2 YFSETQ. CDR3 length equals 14 residues. Here the CDR3 reads CASSPPGKLGEQFF. For the CDR3, the DNA is TGCGCCAGCAGCCCCCCCGGTAAGCTCGGGGAGCAGTTCTTC.

The rearrangement uses TRBV5-6 and TRBJ2-1; 7 positions agree with TRBD2. Germline-derived CDR1 and CDR2 are SGHDT and YYEEEE. Trimming took 4 bases from V and 0 from J; bases not matched to a gene: 13. The CDR3 covers 18 residues. The CDR3 protein is CASSPPLGKRDSYNEQFF. In nucleotides, the CDR3 is TGTGCCAGCAGCCCCCCATTGGGGAAGCGGGACTCCTACAATGAGCAGTTCTTC.